Listed here is a single T cell receptor beta chain. Original data processing: Using reference gene primer amplification, nucleated cell counts were estimated. The assay was immunoSEQ multiplex PCR, and TCRdb's table has in-frame clones only and misses some. D and trimming were read from the DNA, whereas the V and J calls and clone size are those reported in that table. The table shows 80,000 to 100,000 clones, with less than 95% occurring only once. The CDR3 runs to 16 residues. Trimming removed 0 bases from V and 4 bases from J, with 15 bases in between. Germline CDR1 is MGHRA and CDR2 is YSYEKL. This record comes from a study of blood T cell repertoires in COVID-19. As for the study in general: Samples came from the United States, Italy and Spain, spanning acute and convalescent COVID-19. Sample material is recorded as cDNA or gDNA derived from T cells, B-cell-depleted T cells, or PBMCs.

V is TRBV4-1 and J is TRBJ1-2, with D perhaps TRBD1 (6 bases). The sequence was obtained from a man aged 55 to 70 with acute or convalescent COVID-19. The sequencing input was peripheral blood. This CDR3 is CASSQEGGGAGYGYTF. CDR3 DNA: TGCGCCAGCAGCCAAGAGGGGGGGGGCGCCGGCTATGGCTACACCTTC.